What follows are 20 T cell receptor beta chains derived from one specimen sequenced in a study of T cell changes during pregnancy in multiple sclerosis. The protocol was immunoSEQ multiplex PCR, while the TCRdb copy is restricted to in-frame clones and leaves out a portion. The sample shows about 51,000 clones, 85% to 95% of them seen only once. The sequenced sample was CD4+ T cells from peripheral blood mononuclear cells, obtained in the third trimester of pregnancy. The receptors here all came from a female donor with multiple sclerosis, enrolled in a pregnancy study.

The chain uses TRBV5-1 and TRBJ2-3; perhaps TRBD1 as D (6 bases). The CDR3 has 14 amino acids. Germline V gene lookup returns CDR1 SGHRS and CDR2 YFSETQ. Between the trimmed V and J ends, which lost 4 bases and 0 bases, there was a span of 9 bases. The CDR3 here is CASSPDRSTDTQYF. CDR3 DNA sequence: TGCGCCAGCAGCCCGGACAGAAGCACAGATACGCAGTATTTT. Complete variable domain (other parts from reference TRBV5-1 and TRBJ2-3): KAGVTQTPRYLIKTRGQQVTLSCSPISGHRSVSWYQQTPGQGLQFLFEYFSETQRNKGNFPGRFSGRQFSNSRSEMNVSTLELGDSALYLCASSPDRSTDTQYFGPGTRLTVL.

This clone was recorded only once. V usage is TRBV2 and J usage is TRBJ2-1; D might be TRBD2 (6 bases). Germline-derived CDR1 and CDR2 are SNHLY and FYNNEI. V was trimmed by 6 bases and J by 0 bases, leaving 18 bases between them. The CDR3 extends over 17 amino acids. CDR3: CASSPFSGGSSYNEQFF. CDR3 in DNA: TGTGCCAGCAGCCCCTTTTCCGGGGGAAGCTCCTACAATGAGCAGTTCTTC.

The J gene is TRBJ2-7, the V gene TRBV19, with D possibly TRBD1 on 6 matching bases. Between the trimmed V and J ends, which lost 5 bases and 4 bases, there was a span of 15 bases. Germline-derived CDR1 and CDR2 are LNHDA and SQIVND (reference sequence). The CDR3 spans 14 residues. CDR3 residues: CASSGPKGVYEQYF. The CDR3 nucleotides are TGTGCCAGTAGTGGGCCCAAGGGGGTTTACGAGCAGTACTTC.

This chain uses TRBV5-4 with TRBJ1-1; D may be TRBD1 (5 bases). There are 15 residues in the CDR3. Germline V gene lookup returns CDR1 SGHNT and CDR2 YYREEE (reference sequence). V lost 0 bases and J 4 bases, leaving 13 bases between the germline ends. The CDR3 sequence: CASSLGRGEVTEAFF. The CDR3 coding sequence is TGTGCCAGCAGCTTGGGGCGGGGGGAGGTCACTGAAGCTTTCTTT.

V usage is TRBV10-1 and J usage is TRBJ2-1; TRBD2 matches at 7 bases. There are 18 residues in the CDR3. Looked up from germline, CDR1 is WNHNN and CDR2 is SYGVQD (reference sequence). Trimming at V came to 4 bases and at J to 6 bases, leaving 18 bases not matched to a gene. CDR3 loop: CASSGSQTSRVEANEQFF. DNA for the CDR3: TGCGCCAGCAGTGGGTCCCAGACTAGCCGTGTAGAGGCCAATGAGCAGTTCTTC.

This sequence joins TRBV4-2 and TRBJ2-5; D is ambiguous. Germline values: CDR1 LGHNA, CDR2 YNFKEQ. The CDR3 runs 13 residues. V dropped 0 bases and J dropped 5 bases, with 7 bases sitting between them. CDR3 DNA: TGTGCCAGCAGCCAAGAAGCATCGGAGACCCAGTACTTC. As protein: CASSQEASETQYF.

The genes are TRBV28 and TRBJ2-1; 8 nucleotides align to TRBD2. Germline V gene sequence: CDR1 MDHEN, CDR2 SYDVKM. Losses at the gene ends were 6 bases for V and 5 bases for J; bases not matched to a gene: 6. The CDR3 is 14 residues long. The CDR3 nucleotides read TGTGCCAGCAGGGGACTAGAGATTAACAATGAGCAGTTCTTC. Translated: CASRGLEINNEQFF.

V and J are TRBV27 and TRBJ1-1; D perhaps matches TRBD1 (5 bases). V dropped 4 bases and J dropped 2 bases, with 11 bases sitting between them. The CDR3 has 14 amino acids. Germline V gives CDR1 MNHEY, CDR2 SMNVEV (reference sequence). The CDR3 sequence: CASSSAGPNTEAFF. CDR3 bases: TGTGCCAGCAGTTCCGCAGGGCCCAACACTGAAGCTTTCTTT.

V usage is TRBV6-5 and J usage is TRBJ2-7; D uncertain. V lost 8 bases and J lost 1, with 12 bases in between. The CDR3 is 13 residues long. The germline V gene has CDR1 MNHEY and CDR2 SVGAGI. The CDR3 protein is CASEDQGSYEQYF. CDR3 sequence (DNA): TGTGCCAGCGAGGATCAAGGTTCCTACGAGCAGTACTTC.

This chain joins TRBV21-1 and TRBJ1-1; no DNA check was done on the table's D call, TRBD1. TRBV21-1 is labeled a pseudogene. The CDR3 is made up of 15 amino acids. The CDR3 sequence is CASSPLRYRNTEAFF. The CDR3, as DNA: TGTGCCAGCAGCCCCTTACGGTACAGGAACACTGAAGCTTTCTTT.

This clone has a handful of counts. V is TRBV7-9 and J is TRBJ1-5, with D possibly matching TRBD1 (5 bases). Germline CDR1 reads SEHNR; CDR2 reads FQNEAQ (reference sequence). Between the trimmed V and J ends, which lost 3 bases and 1 base, there was a span of 7 bases. The CDR3 loop spans 14 amino acids. CDR3: CASSFKGSNQPQHF. CDR3 bases: TGTGCCAGCAGCTTTAAGGGGAGCAATCAGCCCCAGCATTTT.

The rearrangement uses TRBV19 and TRBJ1-4; unclear D gene. Germline CDR1 and CDR2: LNHDA and SQIVND (reference sequence). With 2 bases removed from V and 11 bases from J, the gap between germline ends came to 9 bases. This CDR3 is built from 12 residues. CDR3 sequence reads: CASSIRSEKLFF. The CDR3 DNA is TGTGCCAGTAGTATAAGGTCGGAGAAACTGTTTTTT.

The chain couples TRBV7-2 to TRBJ2-3; TRBD2 aligns across 14 bases. The germline V gene encodes CDR1 SGHTA and CDR2 FQGNSA. This CDR3 is 16 amino acids long. With 1 base clipped from V and 3 bases from J, the junction kept 0 bases outside the gene matches. The CDR3 nucleotides are TGTGCCAGCAGCTTAGGACTAGCGGGAGGGACAGATACGCAGTATTTT. Translated, it gives CASSLGLAGGTDTQYF.

Notes on this clone: Other DNA variants within this sample encode the same CDR3. The rearrangement links TRBV2 to TRBJ2-3; 12 bases agree with TRBD2. Germline V gene data show CDR1 as SNHLY and CDR2 as FYNNEI. The trim removed 6 bases at V and 0 bases at J, leaving 4 bases unmatched. The CDR3 loop spans 16 amino acids. The CDR3 bases are TGTGCCAGCAGGCGGCTAGCGGGAGGGAGCACAGATACGCAGTATTTT. Its protein product is CASRRLAGGSTDTQYF.

The chain uses TRBV2 and TRBJ1-1; D is possibly TRBD1 (5 bases). Deletions cut 6 bases from V and 11 bases from J, with 19 bases between. Germline CDR1 is SNHLY and CDR2 is FYNNEI. CDR3 length: 13 amino acids. The CDR3 DNA is TGTGCCAGCAGCTACGAACCTCGGGGGTGGGCTTTCTTT. Amino acids: CASSYEPRGWAFF.

This chain links TRBV6-6 with TRBJ2-7; 9 bases are shared with TRBD1. The CDR3 runs 14 residues. Germline loops: CDR1 MNHNY, CDR2 SVGAGI (reference sequence). Trimming at V came to 7 bases and at J to 1 base, leaving 5 bases not matched to a gene. The CDR3 region has the DNA TGTGCCAGCAACATACAGGGGGCATCCTACGAGCAGTACTTC. Translating gives CASNIQGASYEQYF.

The chain links TRBV27 to TRBJ1-2, with D maybe TRBD1 (5 bases). CDR1 and CDR2 from the germline V gene are MNHEY and SMNVEV (reference sequence). The CDR3 sequence is 13 residues long. The V end lost 2 bases, the J end lost 7 bases, and 11 bases lay between the germline ends. CDR3 nucleotides: TGTGCCAGCAGTTTACTGGCCGGGGGTGGCTACACCTTC. This gives the protein CASSLLAGGGYTF.

This clone occurred a few times. V gene TRBV18 combines with J gene TRBJ1-5; D gene unclear. Germline V lookup: CDR1 KGHSH, CDR2 LQKENI. V was trimmed by 3 bases and J by 0 bases, leaving 12 bases between them. This CDR3 spans 16 amino acids. In nucleotides, the CDR3 is TGTGCCAGCTCACCTGGGCGGGAGTATAGCAATCAGCCCCAGCATTTT. It specifies CASSPGREYSNQPQHF.

The chain has TRBV4-2 and TRBJ2-7, with 9 bases matching TRBD1. The CDR3 totals 15 residues. V lost 1 base to trimming and J lost 2 bases; unmatched junction nucleotides: 3. Per the germline V gene, CDR1 is LGHNA and CDR2 is YNFKEQ. This CDR3 reads CASSQATGGAYEQYF. DNA of the CDR3: TGTGCCAGCAGCCAAGCGACAGGGGGGGCCTACGAGCAGTACTTC.

This clone was detected once. The chain joins TRBV5-1 to TRBJ2-3; 8 bases align to TRBD2. V trimming: 4 bases; J trimming: 2 bases; junction bases outside the gene matches: 6. The CDR3 runs to 15 residues. The germline gives CDR1 SGHRS, CDR2 YFSETQ. CDR3 region: CASSVTGRATDTQYF. In nucleotides, the CDR3 is TGCGCCAGCAGCGTGACCGGGAGGGCCACAGATACGCAGTATTTT.